What follows are 13 T cell receptor beta chains derived from one specimen sequenced in a study of cytomegalovirus exposure and HLA in healthy donors. Use of 60 Vbeta and 13 Jbeta primers characterized the PCR. Some clones are missing from TCRdb's copy, which holds only in-frame ones; the method was immunoSEQ multiplex PCR. This repertoire shows about 140,000 clones, just under 85% found once; its top ten account for roughly 1.9%. The sequencing sample was made of PBMCs. These receptors came from a woman aged 40 to 50 in good health and CMV-seronegative.

V is TRBV19 and J is TRBJ1-1; perhaps TRBD1 as D (6 bases). Trimming removed 9 bases at V and 3 bases at J, with 14 bases between. CDR1 and CDR2 (germline): LNHDA, SQIVND (reference sequence). The CDR3 runs to 13 residues. CDR3 sequence (DNA): TGTGCCAGCAGACGACAGGACTACACTGAAGCTTTCTTT. Its protein is CASRRQDYTEAFF.

The chain employs TRBV7-3 and TRBJ2-3; a possible D gene is TRBD2 (5 bases). Germline V gene data show CDR1 as SGHTA and CDR2 as FQGTGA. Between the trimmed V and J ends, which lost 2 bases and 7 bases, there was a span of 19 bases. CDR3 length equals 16 residues. The CDR3 DNA reads as TGTGCCAGCAGCTTAGGGGTGACTTTTTCGGGGAATACGCAGTATTTT. Residues: CASSLGVTFSGNTQYF. Together with reference TRBV7-3 and TRBJ2-3, the CDR3 gives the full variable domain: GAGVSQTPSNKVTEKGKYVELRCDPISGHTALYWYRQSLGQGPEFLIYFQGTGAADDSGLPNDRFFAVRPEGSVSTLKIQRTERGDSAVYLCASSLGVTFSGNTQYFGPGTRLTVL.

This chain uses TRBV4-2 with TRBJ2-1, with D possibly matching TRBD1 (7 bases). Germline V gene data show CDR1 as LGHNA and CDR2 as YNFKEQ. V gave up 0 bases and J gave up 10 bases, with 19 bases separating them. The length of the CDR3 is 16 residues. DNA of the CDR3: TGTGCCAGCAGCCAAGATTTCAGTCAGGGGGGCTGGGAGCAGTTCTTC. Amino acids: CASSQDFSQGGWEQFF.

The chain carries TRBV7-3 and TRBJ2-1; 7 nucleotides match TRBD2. This CDR3 is built from 13 residues. With V trimmed by 3 bases and J by 9 bases, 5 bases remained unmatched. Looked up from germline, CDR1 is SGHTA and CDR2 is FQGTGA. CDR3 loop: CASSFGASGEQFF. CDR3 DNA: TGTGCCAGCAGCTTCGGGGCTAGCGGTGAGCAGTTCTTC.

The rearrangement uses TRBV28 and TRBJ1-2; weak D call: TRBD1 (6 bases). V was trimmed by 5 bases and J by 1 base, leaving 20 bases between them. CDR1 MDHEN and CDR2 SYDVKM come from the germline V gene. The CDR3 totals 17 residues. The CDR3 DNA reads as TGTGCCAGCAGTGCGATCTCCTTGGACAGAGATAACTATGGCTACACCTTC. As protein: CASSAISLDRDNYGYTF.

The rearrangement links TRBV28 to TRBJ2-7; 8 bases line up with TRBD1. Trimming took 3 bases from V and 6 from J; bases not matched to a gene: 10. Germline values: CDR1 MDHEN, CDR2 SYDVKM. The CDR3 loop spans 15 amino acids. The CDR3 protein is CASSFMTGVVVEQYF. In DNA, the CDR3 is TGTGCCAGCAGTTTTATGACAGGGGTGGTTGTCGAGCAGTACTTC.

V and J are TRBV5-1 and TRBJ2-1; 10 nucleotides match TRBD1. Germline V CDR1 and CDR2: SGHRS, YFSETQ. V was clipped by 1 base and J by 7 bases; unmatched bases: 5. The CDR3 sequence is 15 residues long. The CDR3 DNA sequence: TGCGCCAGCAGCTTGAGACAGGGGGCGCAGAATGAGCAGTTCTTC. Translation gives CASSLRQGAQNEQFF.

This sequence joins TRBV7-9 and TRBJ1-4, with D uncertain. V lost 1 base to trimming and J lost 7 bases, with 10 bases between them. The CDR3 sequence is 14 residues long. Germline V CDR1 and CDR2: SEHNR, FQNEAQ (reference sequence). The DNA of the CDR3 is TGTGCCAGCAGCTTAGGCCTTGGAGGTGAAAAACTGTTTTTT. Residues: CASSLGLGGEKLFF.

V and J are TRBV5-6 and TRBJ1-2; D is perhaps TRBD1 (5 bases). The CDR3 covers 15 residues. Between the trimmed V and J ends, which lost 4 bases and 3 bases, there was a span of 16 bases. Germline-derived CDR1 and CDR2 are SGHDT and YYEEEE. The chain's CDR3 is CASSGYRNLDYGYTF. The DNA for the CDR3 is TGTGCCAGCAGCGGATACAGGAATTTGGACTATGGCTACACCTTC.

The chain links TRBV28 to TRBJ2-7, with 8 bases identical to TRBD2. This CDR3 spans 15 amino acids. With V trimmed by 5 bases and J by 3 bases, 9 bases remained unmatched. The V gene's germline CDR1 is MDHEN and CDR2 SYDVKM. CDR3 coding DNA: TGTGCCAGCAGTCGTCTTTCCGGGGGGGTCTACGAGCAGTACTTC. It specifies CASSRLSGGVYEQYF.

The CDR3 DNA reads TGTGCCAGCTCACCACCGGGACAGGGGTTGAACACTGAAGCTTTCTTT. Protein product: CASSPPGQGLNTEAFF. The chain carries TRBV18 and TRBJ1-1; 10 nucleotides match TRBD1. The CDR3 has 16 residues. From germline, CDR1 is KGHSH and CDR2 LQKENI. The V gene end was trimmed by 0 bases and the J gene end by 0 bases; junction bases not matched to a gene: 1.

The genes are TRBV5-4 and TRBJ2-1; 7 nucleotides match TRBD2. CDR1 and CDR2 from the germline V gene are SGHNT and YYREEE (reference sequence). The CDR3 has 16 amino acids. V lost 1 base to trimming and J lost 7 bases; unmatched junction nucleotides: 11. The CDR3 here is CASSLRGGRKRNEQFF. The CDR3 DNA is TGTGCCAGCAGCTTGCGTGGCGGGAGAAAAAGGAATGAGCAGTTCTTC.

The sample holds one count of this clone. The chain has TRBV23-1 and TRBJ2-7, with D tentatively TRBD2 (7 bases). TRBV23-1 is noted as an ORF with a role that remains uncertain. V lost 6 bases, J lost 3 bases, and 24 bases lay in between. This CDR3 contains 17 residues. The CDR3 region has the DNA TGCGCCAGCAGCGTGGTTCCGGCGGGGGCCGCTCACTACGAGCAGTACTTC. Translated: CASSVVPAGAAHYEQYF.